This TCR beta chain was obtained from a study of cytomegalovirus exposure and HLA in healthy donors. Study observations and caveats: The study designated fewer than 200 TCR beta chains cytomegalovirus-associated. Per a prior analysis, the majority of TCR beta V segments were productive roughly 90% or roughly 30% of the time. Most TCR sequences showed up rarely, but some public TCRs showed up in many donors.

For this clone: Its antigen is unidentified.

Germline trimming cut 4 bases from V and 2 bases from J; bases unmatched to any gene: 11. There are 18 residues in the CDR3. Germline V gene data show CDR1 as SGHRS and CDR2 as YFSETQ. It was with 60 Vbeta and 13 Jbeta primers that the PCR ran. Clones were sequenced by immunoSEQ multiplex PCR, and TCRdb holds only the in-frame ones, with some missing. The sample data list about 200,000 clones. The source material was PBMCs. This chain links TRBV5-1 with TRBJ2-2; 10 bases are shared with TRBD1. This TCR was sampled from a girl aged 2 to 10 in good health and CMV-seropositive. The CDR3 here is CASSPFPGQGVNTGELFF. The DNA of the CDR3 is TGCGCCAGCAGCCCTTTCCCCGGACAGGGGGTCAACACCGGGGAGCTGTTTTTT. The full variable domain, rest sourced from reference TRBV5-1 and TRBJ2-2, is KAGVTQTPRYLIKTRGQQVTLSCSPISGHRSVSWYQQTPGQGLQFLFEYFSETQRNKGNFPGRFSGRQFSNSRSEMNVSTLELGDSALYLCASSPFPGQGVNTGELFFGEGSRLTVL.